These T cell receptor beta chains were read from a single sample in a study of blood T cell repertoires in COVID-19. Profiled with immunoSEQ multiplex PCR; TCRdb holds only in-frame clones, not every one. The data hold 30,000 to 40,000 clones, with 87% observed a single time. The specimen sequenced was peripheral blood. These receptor sequences come from a man between 60 and 75 years old with acute or convalescent COVID-19. CDR3s include the opening cysteine and the closing phenylalanine or tryptophan. Each record gives: D gene, J gene, clone size, V gene, CDR3 protein, CDR3 DNA. The D gene is left open where the match is weak. Size is omitted from some rows. Given values are once, few, many or a class for expanded clones.

. | TRBJ2-5 | . | TRBV19 | CASSAPSRGALRETQYF | TGTGCCAGTAGTGCCCCCTCCCGGGGGGCGCTTCGGGAGACCCAGTACTTC
TRBD2 | TRBJ2-3 | . | TRBV4-1 | CASSRTGTSGTTDTQYF | TGCGCCAGCAGCCGCACCGGGACTAGCGGGACCACAGATACGCAGTATTTT
. | TRBJ1-1 | . | TRBV15 | CATSTQLGAEAFF | TGTGCCACCAGCACACAGCTGGGAGCTGAAGCTTTCTTT
. | TRBJ2-3 | . | TRBV10-3 | CAITGRSTDTQYF | TGTGCCATCACTGGGAGGAGCACAGATACGCAGTATTTT
. | TRBJ1-1 | . | TRBV19 | CASSTHKGGDTEAFF | TGTGCCAGTAGTACGCACAAAGGAGGGGACACTGAAGCTTTCTTT
. | TRBJ2-3 | . | TRBV25-1 | CASSAAADTQYF | TGTGCCAGCAGTGCAGCGGCAGATACGCAGTATTTT
TRBD1 | TRBJ2-1 | . | TRBV5-4 | CASSLDPRTGGSYNEQFF | TGTGCCAGCAGCTTGGATCCCCGGACAGGGGGATCCTACAATGAGCAGTTCTTC
TRBD1 | TRBJ1-5 | . | TRBV5-5 | CASSLPGQGALSNQPQHF | TGTGCCAGCAGCTTGCCCGGACAGGGGGCCCTTAGCAATCAGCCCCAGCATTTT
. | TRBJ2-2 | . | TRBV9 | CASSYDSVVNTGELFF | TGTGCCAGCAGCTACGACTCCGTCGTGAACACCGGGGAGCTGTTTTTT
. | TRBJ1-4 | . | TRBV11-3 | CASSLEGAWNEKLFF | TGTGCCAGCAGCTTAGAAGGGGCATGGAATGAAAAACTGTTTTTT
. | TRBJ2-7 | once | TRBV27 | CASSSSRAGTYEQYF | TGTGCCAGCAGTTCGTCCAGGGCAGGAACCTACGAGCAGTACTTC
TRBD1 | TRBJ2-5 | . | TRBV7-8 | CASSLGRTGAQETQYF | TGTGCCAGCAGCTTAGGTCGGACAGGGGCGCAAGAGACCCAGTACTTC
. | TRBJ2-3 | . | TRBV27 | CASSRFRGRDSTDTQYF | TGTGCCAGCAGCCGATTCAGGGGCCGGGATAGCACAGATACGCAGTATTTT
TRBD2 | TRBJ2-7 | . | TRBV18 | CASSPFSGNDEQYF | TGTGCCAGCTCACCATTCAGCGGGAACGACGAGCAGTACTTC
TRBD2 | TRBJ2-1 | . | TRBV12-3/TRBV12-4 | CASSFQLAHEQFF | TGTGCCAGCAGTTTCCAACTAGCGCATGAGCAGTTCTTC
TRBD1 | TRBJ2-1 | . | TRBV5-4 | CASSEGADSYNEQFF | TGTGCCAGCAGCGAGGGGGCGGACTCCTACAATGAGCAGTTCTTC
. | TRBJ1-4 | once | TRBV5-1 | CASSFNQGFNEKLFF | TGCGCCAGCAGCTTCAATCAGGGGTTCAATGAAAAACTGTTTTTT
TRBD2 | TRBJ2-3 | . | TRBV7-9 | CASSSAGASDTQYF | TGTGCCAGCAGCTCAGCGGGAGCGAGTGATACGCAGTATTTT
. | TRBJ1-1 | . | TRBV5-6 | CASSLFDPWTALNTEAFF | TGTGCCAGCAGCTTGTTTGATCCCTGGACAGCATTAAACACTGAAGCTTTCTTT
TRBD1 | TRBJ2-3 | . | TRBV27 | CASTPFFPRQGNTDTQYF | TGTGCCAGCACCCCTTTTTTCCCACGACAGGGCAACACAGATACGCAGTATTTT
. | TRBJ2-3 | medium-sized | TRBV7-2 | CASSLERADTQYF | TGTGCCAGCAGCTTAGAGAGAGCAGATACGCAGTATTTT
TRBD1 | TRBJ2-2 | . | TRBV4-2 | CASSQASGTGTGELFF | TGTGCCAGCAGCCAAGCATCCGGGACAGGGACCGGGGAGCTGTTTTTT
TRBD1 | TRBJ1-6 | . | TRBV6-5 | CASSYSRTGDSPLHF | TGTGCCAGCAGTTACTCAAGGACAGGGGATTCACCCCTCCACTTT
TRBD2 | TRBJ2-2 | . | TRBV19 | CASSIAPWFSGSPNTGELFF | TGTGCCAGTAGTATAGCTCCCTGGTTTAGCGGGAGCCCGAACACCGGGGAGCTGTTTTTT
TRBD2 | TRBJ2-1 | . | TRBV27 | CASSSMTSGSRAYNEQFF | TGTGCCAGCAGTTCGATGACTAGCGGGAGTCGGGCCTACAATGAGCAGTTCTTC
TRBD1 | TRBJ2-7 | . | TRBV6-1 | CASSEWGQGLYEQYF | TGTGCCAGCAGTGAATGGGGACAGGGTCTGTACGAGCAGTACTTC
. | TRBJ2-1 | . | TRBV5-6 | CASSLRPWGTANEQFF | TGTGCCAGCAGCTTGCGGCCCTGGGGCACGGCGAATGAGCAGTTCTTC
. | TRBJ2-3 | . | TRBV11-3 | CASSLGQGSRPADTQYF | TGTGCCAGCAGCTTAGGGCAGGGCTCACGCCCCGCAGATACGCAGTATTTT
. | TRBJ1-4 | . | TRBV19 | CASSDRSGRRDEKLFF | TGTGCCAGTAGTGATCGCAGCGGGAGGAGGGATGAAAAACTGTTTTTT
TRBD1 | TRBJ1-1 | . | TRBV4-1 | CASSQRTGTGTTEAFF | TGCGCCAGCAGCCAACGAACCGGGACAGGCACCACTGAAGCTTTCTTT
. | TRBJ1-1 | . | TRBV29-1 | CSVQAGAAGTEAFF | TGCAGCGTTCAAGCAGGGGCGGCGGGCACTGAAGCTTTCTTT
. | TRBJ1-5 | . | TRBV5-1 | CASSFTGEGGQPQHF | TGCGCCAGCAGCTTTACTGGAGAGGGAGGGCAGCCCCAGCATTTT
. | TRBJ1-5 | . | TRBV6-1 | CASSEGTSQPQHF | TGTGCCAGCAGTGAAGGGACTTCTCAGCCCCAGCATTTT
. | TRBJ1-5 | . | TRBV19 | CASSTTRGGGPQHF | TGTGCCAGTAGTACGACTAGGGGGGGTGGCCCCCAGCATTTT
. | TRBJ1-5 | . | TRBV9 | CASSGGRGKQPQHF | TGTGCCAGCAGCGGAGGGCGGGGCAAGCAGCCCCAGCATTTT
TRBD1 | TRBJ2-3 | . | TRBV7-8 | CASSFGGTGYTDTQYF | TGTGCCAGCAGCTTCGGCGGGACAGGGTACACAGATACGCAGTATTTT
TRBD1 | TRBJ2-1 | . | TRBV19 | CASSIDWTGNEQFF | TGTGCCAGTAGTATAGATTGGACAGGCAATGAGCAGTTCTTC
. | TRBJ2-3 | . | TRBV24-1 | CATRGSAPDTQYF | TGTGCCACCAGAGGGAGTGCCCCGGATACGCAGTATTTT
TRBD1 | TRBJ1-2 | . | TRBV9 | CASSVARTGGTYGYTF | TGTGCCAGCAGCGTGGCCCGGACAGGGGGAACCTATGGCTACACCTTC
TRBD1 | TRBJ1-4 | . | TRBV10-3 | CAISGSPRDSLTNEKLFF | TGTGCCATCAGTGGCAGCCCCCGGGACAGTCTAACTAATGAAAAACTGTTTTTT
. | TRBJ1-6 | few | TRBV11-2 | CASSLVVNSPLHF | TGTGCCAGCAGCTTAGTAGTTAATTCACCCCTCCACTTT
TRBD1 | TRBJ2-2 | . | TRBV5-4 | CASSPRDRATGELFF | TGTGCCAGCAGCCCCCGGGACAGGGCCACCGGGGAGCTGTTTTTT
TRBD1 | TRBJ1-2 | . | TRBV10-3 | CAISATDRGPRSYGYTF | TGTGCCATCAGCGCGACGGACAGGGGGCCGAGAAGCTATGGCTACACCTTC
. | TRBJ1-1 | . | TRBV5-1 | CASSSLSTANTEAFF | TGCGCCAGCAGCTCATTATCGACAGCGAACACTGAAGCTTTCTTT
TRBD1 | TRBJ2-5 | . | TRBV29-1 | CSSRQGAQETQYF | TGCAGCTCCCGACAGGGGGCTCAAGAGACCCAGTACTTC
TRBD2 | TRBJ2-3 | . | TRBV5-1 | CASSPMGSGSFTDTQYF | TGCGCCAGCAGCCCCATGGGCAGCGGGAGTTTTACAGATACGCAGTATTTT
TRBD2 | TRBJ2-5 | . | TRBV5-1 | CASSTGTSGAQETQYF | TGCGCCAGCAGTACCGGGACTAGCGGGGCACAAGAGACCCAGTACTTC
. | TRBJ2-3 | . | TRBV18 | CASSPPPLEGTQYF | TGTGCCAGCTCACCACCGCCACTGGAGGGTACGCAGTATTTT
TRBD1 | TRBJ2-3 | . | TRBV18 | CASSPRTGHQDTQYF | TGTGCCAGCTCACCCAGGACAGGTCATCAAGATACGCAGTATTTT
TRBD1 | TRBJ1-3 | . | TRBV12-3/TRBV12-4 | CASSRDSGNTIYF | TGTGCCAGCAGTCGGGACAGCGGAAACACCATATATTTT
. | TRBJ1-6 | . | TRBV27 | CASSKQGRVGNSPLHF | TGTGCCAGCAGCAAGCAGGGGCGAGTAGGGAATTCACCCCTCCACTTT